The 21 T cell receptor beta chains in this list originate from one sample, sequenced in a study of blood T cell repertoires in COVID-19. The repertoire was sequenced with immunoSEQ multiplex PCR; TCRdb's copy has only in-frame clones and lacks some. Of about 230,000 clones listed, more than 70% are singletons. The source material was peripheral blood. The receptors derive from an elderly man with acute or convalescent COVID-19.

The chain couples TRBV7-9 to TRBJ2-5, with TRBD1 identical over 8 bases. V dropped 5 bases and J dropped 2; count of bases not matched to a gene: 7. Germline V gene lookup returns CDR1 SEHNR and CDR2 FQNEAQ (reference sequence). The CDR3 covers 15 residues. This CDR3 is CASSRLGQEQETQYF. CDR3 in DNA: TGTGCCAGCAGCCGCCTGGGACAGGAACAAGAGACCCAGTACTTC.

The gene calls are TRBV5-1 and TRBJ2-5; unclear D gene. Germline V gene sequence: CDR1 SGHRS, CDR2 YFSETQ. The germline V and J ends were trimmed by 2 bases and 5 bases, with 7 bases remaining between them. The CDR3 spans 12 residues. The CDR3 DNA follows: TGCGCCAGCAGCTTCGGGTTGGAGACCCAGTACTTC. Translating it yields CASSFGLETQYF.

V usage is TRBV10-3 and J usage is TRBJ2-7; no clear D. The CDR3 is made up of 12 amino acids. Germline values: CDR1 ENHRY, CDR2 SYGVKD. The V end lost 5 bases, the J end lost 6 bases, and 11 bases lay between the germline ends. CDR3 nucleotides: TGTGCCATCAGTCCGGCGGTTTCCGAGCAGTACTTC. Amino acid sequence: CAISPAVSEQYF.

The chain joins TRBV7-2 to TRBJ1-2; D is unresolved. The CDR3 has 13 amino acids. V was clipped by 5 bases and J by 3 bases, with 10 bases between them. Germline CDR1 SGHTA, CDR2 FQGNSA. CDR3 nucleotide sequence: TGTGCCAGCAGCAACGCCCGGGACTATGGCTACACCTTC. Translated, it gives CASSNARDYGYTF.

V gene TRBV5-1 combines with J gene TRBJ2-2; 8 bases match TRBD2. The junction had 0 bases not matched to a gene; V was cut back by 1 base and J by 1 base. Germline values: CDR1 SGHRS, CDR2 YFSETQ. This CDR3 is 15 amino acids long. DNA of the CDR3: TGCGCCAGCAGCTTGAGCGGGGGGAACACCGGGGAGCTGTTTTTT. As protein: CASSLSGGNTGELFF.

The chain has TRBV6-5 and TRBJ1-2; D unclear. CDR1 is MNHEY and CDR2 is SVGAGI in the germline V gene. The V end lost 6 bases, the J end lost 7 bases, and 15 bases lay between the germline ends. The CDR3 has 13 amino acids. Written as DNA, the CDR3 is TGTGCCAGCAGCCGTGAGGGTCGGCTTGGCTACACCTTC. This sequence encodes CASSREGRLGYTF.

Written as DNA, the CDR3 is TGTGCCAGCAGCCCCACTTCTCCGGGACTAGCGGGCTTCACAGATACGCAGTATTTT. This translates into CASSPTSPGLAGFTDTQYF. The gene calls are TRBV7-2 and TRBJ2-3; the match to TRBD2 covers 12 bases. The CDR3 consists of 19 residues. Trimming removed 5 bases from V and 2 bases from J; junction bases left unmatched: 14. CDR1 and CDR2 from the germline V gene are SGHTA and FQGNSA.

The chain carries TRBV29-1 and TRBJ1-5; D may be TRBD1 (6 bases). The CDR3 extends over 13 amino acids. The germline V and J ends were trimmed by 6 bases and 1 base, with 10 bases remaining between them. Germline V gene sequence: CDR1 SQVTM, CDR2 ANQGSEA. The DNA of the CDR3 is TGCAGCGTCGCAGGGGAAAGCAATCAGCCCCAGCATTTT. It is translated as CSVAGESNQPQHF.

The chain has TRBV9 and TRBJ1-5; perhaps TRBD1 as D (5 bases). Germline V CDR1 and CDR2: SGDLS, YYNGEE. V was cut by 3 bases and J by 9 bases, with 13 bases left in between. There are 13 residues in the CDR3. DNA for the CDR3: TGTGCCAGCAGCGGACCTCTGGGGGGGCCCCAGCATTTT. This translates into CASSGPLGGPQHF.

The chain employs TRBV6-1 and TRBJ1-1; 8 bases match TRBD1. J gave up 11 bases and V 2 bases, and 7 bases lay outside the gene matches. This CDR3 region has 13 residues. Germline lookup yields CDR1 MNHNS and CDR2 SASEGT. The DNA of the CDR3 is TGTGCCAGCAGTGAACCGACAGGGGCCGGGGCTTTCTTT. Protein sequence: CASSEPTGAGAFF.

The chain couples TRBV29-1 to TRBJ1-1; D is unclear. The CDR3 extends over 11 amino acids. The V end lost 5 bases, the J end lost 5 bases, and 9 bases lay between the germline ends. Per germline, CDR1 SQVTM and CDR2 ANQGSEA. The DNA of the CDR3 is TGCAGCGTTTCATCGCGTACTGAAGCTTTCTTT. It yields the protein CSVSSRTEAFF.

The V and J genes are TRBV28 and TRBJ1-2; D is possibly TRBD1 (6 bases). Germline assignment: CDR1 MDHEN and CDR2 SYDVKM. The CDR3 length is 11 residues. Trimming removed 6 bases from V and 12 bases from J, with 14 bases in between. CDR3 residues: CASSSGTLNTF. CDR3 DNA sequence: TGTGCCAGCAGCTCCGGGACACTTAACACCTTC.

This sequence joins TRBV27 and TRBJ2-1, with D hard to call. This CDR3 contains 11 residues. Trimming removed 7 bases from V and 9 bases from J, with 10 bases in between. Germline CDR1 MNHEY, CDR2 SMNVEV (reference sequence). In DNA form, the CDR3 reads TGTGCCAGCATGTTTAGAGGTGAGCAGTTCTTC. It codes for CASMFRGEQFF.

V and J are TRBV2 and TRBJ2-1; 9 bases map to TRBD1. This CDR3 is 14 amino acids long. The germline CDR1 and CDR2 sequences are SNHLY and FYNNEI. J gave up 6 bases and V 6 bases, and 6 bases lay outside the gene matches. CDR3 nucleotide sequence: TGTGCCAGCAGCCCTAGGACAGGGGCCAATGAGCAGTTCTTC. Translated: CASSPRTGANEQFF.

The chain is built from TRBV2 and TRBJ1-1; a possible D gene is TRBD1 (5 bases). The CDR3 has 14 residues. Looked up from germline, CDR1 is SNHLY and CDR2 is FYNNEI. V lost 4 bases to trimming and J lost 0 bases, with 9 bases between them. The CDR3 reads CASSVSGLNTEAFF. The CDR3 bases are TGTGCCAGCAGTGTCTCAGGGCTGAACACTGAAGCTTTCTTT.

This rearrangement joins TRBV5-6 to TRBJ2-1; the match to TRBD1 covers 7 bases. Losses at the gene ends were 0 bases for V and 1 base for J; bases not matched to a gene: 4. The CDR3 length is 16 residues. Germline-derived CDR1 and CDR2 are SGHDT and YYEEEE. The CDR3 DNA sequence: TGTGCCAGCAGCTTGGCCGGGACAGCATCCTACAATGAGCAGTTCTTC. It is translated as CASSLAGTASYNEQFF.

The chain carries TRBV5-1 and TRBJ2-1, with 12 bases that match TRBD2. Germline V gene sequence: CDR1 SGHRS, CDR2 YFSETQ. Unmatched junction bases numbered 6, after V lost 4 bases and J lost 7 bases. This CDR3 spans 15 amino acids. The CDR3 DNA reads as TGCGCCAGCAGCCTAGCGGGGGGGCAAAGGAATGAGCAGTTCTTC. This codes for CASSLAGGQRNEQFF.

V and J are TRBV29-1 and TRBJ2-5; 9 bases are a match to TRBD1. Germline V CDR1 and CDR2: SQVTM, ANQGSEA. CDR3 length equals 13 residues. The V gene end was trimmed by 3 bases and the J gene end by 3 bases; junction bases not matched to a gene: 2. CDR3 protein: CSVEGQGKETQYF. The CDR3 DNA follows: TGCAGCGTTGAGGGACAGGGTAAAGAGACCCAGTACTTC.

This chain uses TRBV6-5 with TRBJ1-1; D gene ambiguous. CDR1 and CDR2 (germline): MNHEY, SVGAGI. V was shortened by 4 bases and J by 5 bases, with 14 bases between the two germline ends. The CDR3 has 14 amino acids. The CDR3 DNA sequence: TGTGCCAGCAGTTCTGATTATACCGGGACTGAAGCTTTCTTT. Its translation: CASSSDYTGTEAFF.

The chain combines TRBV3-1 (or the pseudogene TRBV3-2) with TRBJ1-2, with D maybe TRBD1 (5 bases). V gave up 0 bases and J gave up 5 bases, with 16 bases separating them. This CDR3 spans 16 amino acids. Per the germline V gene, CDR1 is LGHDT and CDR2 is YNNKEL (reference sequence). As DNA, the CDR3 is TGTGCCAGCAGCCAAGACTTTTATGGGGCTGGGTATGGCTACACCTTC. Translated, it gives CASSQDFYGAGYGYTF.

This rearrangement joins TRBV10-3 to TRBJ2-1; TRBD2 matches 9 bases. The CDR3 runs 15 residues. Germline-derived CDR1 and CDR2 are ENHRY and SYGVKD. Trimming at V came to 11 bases and at J to 2 bases, leaving 10 bases not matched to a gene. CDR3 nucleotide sequence: TGTGCCGCGACCCCCCAGCGGGAGGCCTACAATGAGCAGTTCTTC. Translated: CAATPQREAYNEQFF.